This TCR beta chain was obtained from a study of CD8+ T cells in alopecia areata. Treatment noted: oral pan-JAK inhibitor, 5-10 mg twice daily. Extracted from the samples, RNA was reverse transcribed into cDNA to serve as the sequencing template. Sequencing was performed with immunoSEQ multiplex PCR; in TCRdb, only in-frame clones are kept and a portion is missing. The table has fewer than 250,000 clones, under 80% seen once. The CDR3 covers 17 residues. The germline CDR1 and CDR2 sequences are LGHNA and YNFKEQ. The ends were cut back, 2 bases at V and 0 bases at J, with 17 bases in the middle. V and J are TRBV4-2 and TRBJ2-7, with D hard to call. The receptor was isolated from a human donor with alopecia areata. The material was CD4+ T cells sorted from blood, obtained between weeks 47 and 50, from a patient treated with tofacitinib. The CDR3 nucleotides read TGTGCCAGCAGCCAATCCGGCGGCCGCGACCGCTCCTACGAGCAGTACTTC. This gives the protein CASSQSGGRDRSYEQYF.